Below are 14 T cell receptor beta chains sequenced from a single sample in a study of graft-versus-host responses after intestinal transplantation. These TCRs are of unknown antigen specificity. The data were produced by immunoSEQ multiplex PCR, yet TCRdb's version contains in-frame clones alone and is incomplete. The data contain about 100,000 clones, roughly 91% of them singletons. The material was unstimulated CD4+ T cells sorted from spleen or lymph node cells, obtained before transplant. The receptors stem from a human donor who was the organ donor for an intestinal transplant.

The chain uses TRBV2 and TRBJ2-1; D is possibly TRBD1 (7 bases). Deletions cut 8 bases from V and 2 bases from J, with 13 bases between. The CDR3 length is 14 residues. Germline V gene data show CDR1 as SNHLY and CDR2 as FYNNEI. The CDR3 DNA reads TGTGCCAGCTTGGAGGGGGCGGCCTACAATGAGCAGTTCTTC. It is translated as CASLEGAAYNEQFF. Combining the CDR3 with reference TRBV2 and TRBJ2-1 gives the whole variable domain EPEVTQTPSHQVTQMGQEVILRCVPISNHLYFYWYRQILGQKVEFLVSFYNNEISEKSEIFDDQFSVERPDGSNFTLKIRSTKLEDSAMYFCASLEGAAYNEQFFGPGTRLTVL.

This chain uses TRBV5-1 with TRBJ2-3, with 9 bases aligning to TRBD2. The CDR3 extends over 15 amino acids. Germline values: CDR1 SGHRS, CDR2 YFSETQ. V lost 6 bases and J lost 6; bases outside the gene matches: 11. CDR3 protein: CASTWTSAVGDTQYF. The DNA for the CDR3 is TGCGCCAGCACCTGGACTAGCGCGGTAGGGGATACGCAGTATTTT.

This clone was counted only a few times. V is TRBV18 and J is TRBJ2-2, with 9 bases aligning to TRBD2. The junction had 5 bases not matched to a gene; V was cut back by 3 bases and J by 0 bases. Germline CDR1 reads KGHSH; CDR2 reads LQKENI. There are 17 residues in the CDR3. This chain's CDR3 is CASSPFVAGANTGELFF. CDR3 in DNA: TGTGCCAGCTCACCCTTCGTAGCGGGGGCGAACACCGGGGAGCTGTTTTTT.

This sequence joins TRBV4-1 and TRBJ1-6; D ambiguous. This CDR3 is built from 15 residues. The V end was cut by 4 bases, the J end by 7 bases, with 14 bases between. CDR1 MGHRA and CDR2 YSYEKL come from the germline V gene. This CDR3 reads CASSPGRPTNSPLHF. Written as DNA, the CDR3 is TGCGCCAGCAGCCCGGGGAGGCCGACCAATTCACCCCTCCACTTT.

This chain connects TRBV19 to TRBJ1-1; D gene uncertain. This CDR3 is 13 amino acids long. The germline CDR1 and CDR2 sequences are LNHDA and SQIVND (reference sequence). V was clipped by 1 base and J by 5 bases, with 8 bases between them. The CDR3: CASSIGRWTEAFF. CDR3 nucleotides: TGTGCCAGTAGTATAGGCCGGTGGACTGAAGCTTTCTTT.

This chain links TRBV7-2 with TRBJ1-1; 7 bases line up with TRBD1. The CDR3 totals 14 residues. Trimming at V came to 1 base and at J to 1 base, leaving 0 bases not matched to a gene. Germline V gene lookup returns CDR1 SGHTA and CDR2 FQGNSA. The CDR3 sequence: CASSLDRGNTEAFF. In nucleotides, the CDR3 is TGTGCCAGCAGCTTAGACAGGGGGAACACTGAAGCTTTCTTT.

This CDR3 is CAWNRGSSYNSPLHF. For the CDR3, the DNA is TGTGCCTGGAACCGGGGGAGCTCCTATAATTCACCCCTCCACTTT. The chain has TRBV30 and TRBJ1-6; perhaps TRBD1 as D (5 bases). Germline assignment: CDR1 GTSNPN and CDR2 SVGIG (reference sequence). V gave up 4 bases and J gave up 0 bases, with 10 bases separating them. The CDR3 extends over 15 amino acids.

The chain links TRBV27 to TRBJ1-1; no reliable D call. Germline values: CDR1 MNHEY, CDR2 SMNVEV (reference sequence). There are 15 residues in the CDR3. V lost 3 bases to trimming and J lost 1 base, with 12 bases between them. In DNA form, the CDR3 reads TGTGCCAGCAGTTTGGATCCCTCAGGGAACACTGAAGCTTTCTTT. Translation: CASSLDPSGNTEAFF.

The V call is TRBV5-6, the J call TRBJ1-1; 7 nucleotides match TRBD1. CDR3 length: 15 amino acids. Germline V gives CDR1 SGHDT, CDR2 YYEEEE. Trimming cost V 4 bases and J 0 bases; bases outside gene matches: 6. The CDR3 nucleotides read TGTGCCAGCAGCCGGGGACAGCTGATGAACACTGAAGCTTTCTTT. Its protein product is CASSRGQLMNTEAFF. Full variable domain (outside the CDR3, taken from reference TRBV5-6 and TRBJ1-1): DAGVTQSPTHLIKTRGQQVTLRCSPKSGHDTVSWYQQALGQGPQFIFQYYEEEERQRGNFPDRFSGHQFPNYSSELNVNALLLGDSALYLCASSRGQLMNTEAFFGQGTRLTVV.

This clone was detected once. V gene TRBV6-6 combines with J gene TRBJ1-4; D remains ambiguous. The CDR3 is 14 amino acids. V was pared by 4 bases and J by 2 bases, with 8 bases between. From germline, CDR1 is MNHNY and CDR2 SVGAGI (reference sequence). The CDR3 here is CASSSTDTNEKLFF. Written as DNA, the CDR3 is TGTGCCAGCAGTTCTACAGATACTAATGAAAAACTGTTTTTT.

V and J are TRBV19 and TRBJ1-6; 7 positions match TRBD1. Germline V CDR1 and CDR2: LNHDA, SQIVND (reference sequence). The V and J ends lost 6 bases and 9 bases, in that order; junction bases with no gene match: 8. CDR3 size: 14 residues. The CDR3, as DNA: TGTGCCAGTAGCGAGGACAGGCATCGTTCACCCCTCCACTTT. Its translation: CASSEDRHRSPLHF.

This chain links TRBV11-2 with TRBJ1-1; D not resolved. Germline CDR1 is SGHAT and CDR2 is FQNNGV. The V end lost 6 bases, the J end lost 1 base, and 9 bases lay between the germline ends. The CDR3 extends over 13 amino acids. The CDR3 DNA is TGTGCCAGCAGTTCAACATGGAACACTGAAGCTTTCTTT. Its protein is CASSSTWNTEAFF.

The CDR3 is CASSLWEGGILGEQYF. The CDR3, as DNA: TGTGCCAGCAGTTTATGGGAGGGTGGGATACTAGGCGAGCAGTACTTC. The V call is TRBV28, the J call TRBJ2-7, with D possibly matching TRBD2 (6 bases). The CDR3 has 16 residues. CDR1 is MDHEN, CDR2 SYDVKM, per germline. V was trimmed by 0 bases and J by 6 bases, leaving 18 bases between them.

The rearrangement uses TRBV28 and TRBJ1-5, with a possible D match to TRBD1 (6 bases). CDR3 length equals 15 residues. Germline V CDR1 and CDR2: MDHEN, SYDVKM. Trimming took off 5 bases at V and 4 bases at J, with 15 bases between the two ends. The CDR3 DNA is TGTGCCAGCAGTCTCCCGGGGGGCGGTAATCAGCCCCAGCATTTT. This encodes CASSLPGGGNQPQHF.